A selection of T cell receptor beta chains follows, all from one sample in a study of blood T cell repertoires in COVID-19. Libraries were prepared by immunoSEQ multiplex PCR; TCRdb keeps only in-frame clonotypes and omits some of them. This table has about 190,000 clones, around 90% appearing once. The sample comprised peripheral blood. The receptors were gathered from a man aged 35 to 55 with acute or convalescent COVID-19. Each CDR3 is given with its conserved first and last residue. D genes are given only for firm matches. Size tells how often a clone was seen (once, few, many) or the class of an expanded clone, and some rows leave it out.

>TRBJ2-1|.|once|TRBV27
TGTGCCAGCAGTTTAGGGGGGTCCTTCGATGAGCAGTTCTTC
CASSLGGSFDEQFF
>TRBJ2-2|.|few|TRBV19
TGTGCCAGTAGTATAGGGACAGCAAACACCGGGGAGCTGTTTTTT
CASSIGTANTGELFF
>TRBJ2-3|TRBD2|.|TRBV5-6
TGTGCCAGCAGCTGGGGGGGAGGAAGCACAGATACGCAGTATTTT
CASSWGGGSTDTQYF
>TRBJ1-1|.|.|TRBV10-2
TGCGCCAGCAGTGAGCCAGGGGTTTTAGTGAACACTGAAGCTTTCTTT
CASSEPGVLVNTEAFF
>TRBJ1-1|.|.|TRBV5-6
TGTGCCAGCAGCGCCTACCACCCAGGGAACACTGAAGCTTTCTTT
CASSAYHPGNTEAFF
>TRBJ1-1|TRBD1|.|TRBV30
TGTGCCTGGCTATCAACAGGGGGCGCACGGAACACTGAAGCTTTCTTT
CAWLSTGGARNTEAFF
>TRBJ2-2|.|once|TRBV7-2
TGTGCCAGCAGCTTAGAGTCGGGGGCCGGGGAGCTGTTTTTT
CASSLESGAGELFF
>TRBJ1-2|.|.|TRBV7-3
TGTGCCAGCAGCTTACAGGACAGAATAAACTATGGCTACACCTTC
CASSLQDRINYGYTF
>TRBJ2-7|.|few|TRBV5-1
TGCGCCAGCAGCTCCTCCACGGACAGAGGAGCCTACGAGCAGTACTTC
CASSSSTDRGAYEQYF
>TRBJ2-3|TRBD2|.|TRBV10-3
TGTGCCATCAGTGGTCCAAGTCAGAGGCTAGCGGGAAGCACAGATACGCAGTATTTT
CAISGPSQRLAGSTDTQYF
>TRBJ1-2|.|.|TRBV2
TGTGCCAGCAGTCCCTCCCAGGGGATGATGGGCTACACCTTC
CASSPSQGMMGYTF
>TRBJ2-1|TRBD2|.|TRBV27
TGTGCCAGCAGTCCCTTGGCGGGGGGGGGCAATGAGCAGTTCTTC
CASSPLAGGGNEQFF
>TRBJ1-2|.|once|TRBV5-6
TGTGCCAGCAGCTTGGAAGAGTGGGGGCCCTTCTATGGCTACACCTTC
CASSLEEWGPFYGYTF
>TRBJ1-2|.|.|TRBV2
TGTGCCAGCAGTTCAAGCGACGGGAACTATGGCTACACCTTC
CASSSSDGNYGYTF
>TRBJ2-3|TRBD1|.|TRBV2
TGTGCCAGCAACGGACAGGGATACACAGATACGCAGTATTTT
CASNGQGYTDTQYF
>TRBJ2-1|TRBD1|.|TRBV19
TGTGCCAGTAAATCAGGGGGCGGTGAGCAGTTCTTC
CASKSGGGEQFF
>TRBJ2-3|.|.|TRBV18
TGTGCCAGCTCACCACTCACTGTCACAGATACGCAGTATTTT
CASSPLTVTDTQYF
>TRBJ2-7|.|.|TRBV7-2
TGTGCCAGCAGCTTCGGGAGCTCCTACGAGCAGTACTTC
CASSFGSSYEQYF
>TRBJ1-5|TRBD1|few|TRBV7-6
TGTGCCAGCAGCTTACAGGGGGCGGATCAGCCCCAGCATTTT
CASSLQGADQPQHF
>TRBJ1-1|.|few|TRBV7-9
TGTGCCAGCAGCTTAGCGAGCAGGGTCACTGAAGCTTTCTTT
CASSLASRVTEAFF
>TRBJ1-1|.|.|TRBV27
TGTGCCAGCAGTTCCATTAAAGGAGGACTTGGGAGGGGGAACACTGAAGCTTTCTTT
CASSSIKGGLGRGNTEAFF
>TRBJ2-5|TRBD1|.|TRBV15
TGTGCCACCAAAAATTTACAGGGGGGCAGAGAGACCCAGTACTTC
CATKNLQGGRETQYF
>TRBJ1-6|.|.|TRBV7-2
TGTGCCAGCAGCGGCTGGAACGGGGGATATAATTCACCCCTCCACTTT
CASSGWNGGYNSPLHF
>TRBJ1-2|.|.|TRBV21-1
TGTGCCAGCAGCAAAGCGGACTTGAACTATGGCTACACCTTC
CASSKADLNYGYTF
>TRBJ1-1|.|.|TRBV10-3
TGTGCCACATTTAAACAACAGGGGAACACTGAAGCTTTCTTT
CATFKQQGNTEAFF
>TRBJ1-3|TRBD1|.|TRBV4-3
TGCGCCAGCAGCCATCAAACGGGACAGGGGATAGCTTGGTCTGGAAACACCATATATTTT
CASSHQTGQGIAWSGNTIYF
>TRBJ1-1|TRBD1|.|TRBV7-9
TGTGCCAGCAGCTTAAGTGGCAGGGGGCGCTTAGCTTTCTTT
CASSLSGRGRLAFF
>TRBJ1-2|TRBD1|.|TRBV19
TGTGCCAGTAGTATCCGACAGGGAGGCTACACCTTC
CASSIRQGGYTF
>TRBJ1-2|TRBD1|.|TRBV12-3/TRBV12-4
TGTGCCAGCAGTCCAGGGGGAGGCTACACCTTC
CASSPGGGYTF
>TRBJ1-2|.|.|TRBV12-3/TRBV12-4
TGTGCCAGCAGTCCTTACAGTTCCGGCTACACCTTC
CASSPYSSGYTF
>TRBJ2-1|TRBD2|.|TRBV11-1
TGTGCCAGCAGCCCACTAGCGAACTACAATGAGCAGTTCTTC
CASSPLANYNEQFF
>TRBJ1-2|.|.|TRBV7-9
TGTGCCAGCAGCTTCGACACAAGGGGCTACACCTTC
CASSFDTRGYTF
>TRBJ2-7|.|.|TRBV27
TGTGCCAGCAGTTTATTTCGAGGGATCTACGAGCAGTACTTC
CASSLFRGIYEQYF
>TRBJ1-1|.|.|TRBV23-1
TGCGCCAGCAGTCAATCAGAGAGGGATTCAACAAACACTGAAGCTTTCTTT
CASSQSERDSTNTEAFF
>TRBJ2-2|TRBD1|.|TRBV19
TGTGCCAGTAGTTGGGGTGGACAGGGGAAAAACACCGGGGAGCTGTTTTTT
CASSWGGQGKNTGELFF
>TRBJ2-1|TRBD2|.|TRBV6-5
TGTGCCAGCAGAGCGGGGGGGCTTGGTGAGCAGTTCTTC
CASRAGGLGEQFF
>TRBJ2-3|TRBD2|.|TRBV7-2
TGTGCCAGCAGCTTGGGGTTAGCGGGGCCAAGCACAGATACGCAGTATTTT
CASSLGLAGPSTDTQYF
>TRBJ2-5|TRBD2|.|TRBV19
TGTGCCAGTAGTACGCTAGCGGGGGGGCGTGAGACCCAGTACTTC
CASSTLAGGRETQYF
>TRBJ1-1|TRBD1|.|TRBV27
TGTGCCAGCAGTCTGGGACAGGGAAACACTGAAGCTTTCTTT
CASSLGQGNTEAFF
>TRBJ1-4|.|.|TRBV6-5
TGTGCCAGCCTGCTGGGGCCTGGTGAAAAACTGTTTTTT
CASLLGPGEKLFF
>TRBJ2-5|.|once|TRBV19
TGTGCCAGTAGTATAGTTGGGGGCAAAACCCAAGAGACCCAGTACTTC
CASSIVGGKTQETQYF
>TRBJ1-5|.|.|TRBV28
TGTGCCAGCAGTTTAGGTGGGGGGAATCAGCCCCAGCATTTT
CASSLGGGNQPQHF
>TRBJ1-1|.|.|TRBV5-1
TGCGCCAGCAGCTTGCGGGGGGAACCGAACACTGAAGCTTTCTTT
CASSLRGEPNTEAFF
>TRBJ2-1|TRBD1|.|TRBV25-1
TGTGCCAGCAGTGATATACAGGGGGCACTCTATGAGCAGTTCTTC
CASSDIQGALYEQFF
>TRBJ1-1|.|.|TRBV6-5
TGTGCCAGCACTTTTACCCGTGGGGCCTCCGAAGCTTTCTTT
CASTFTRGASEAFF
>TRBJ2-3|.|few|TRBV12-3/TRBV12-4
TGTGCCAGCAGCCCTACTAGGGATACGCAGTATTTT
CASSPTRDTQYF
>TRBJ2-7|.|.|TRBV6-2/TRBV6-3
TGTGCCAGCAGTTACGCCGACAGGTTTGTCTACGAGCAGTACTTC
CASSYADRFVYEQYF
>TRBJ2-3|TRBD2|.|TRBV9
TGTGCCAGCAGCGTCGGGACTAGCGGGGGGGCAATCGATACGCAGTATTTT
CASSVGTSGGAIDTQYF
>TRBJ2-2|TRBD1|.|TRBV4-2
TGTGCCAGCAGCCATCAAGGACAGGGGAACACCGGGGAGCTGTTTTTT
CASSHQGQGNTGELFF
>TRBJ1-2|.|.|TRBV6-1
TGTGCCAGCAGTGAAGAGGGAGCGGCTAACTATGGCTACACCTTC
CASSEEGAANYGYTF
>TRBJ2-7|.|.|TRBV19
TGTGCCAGTAGTATTGGGGCAGGGCGACTTTACGAGCAGTACTTC
CASSIGAGRLYEQYF
>TRBJ2-3|.|.|TRBV5-4
TGTGCCAGCAGCTTGGACAGGTTTAAAGATACGCAGTATTTT
CASSLDRFKDTQYF
>TRBJ2-3|.|.|TRBV7-9
TGTGCCAGCAGCTTATTGGGGGGTAGCGATACGCAGTATTTT
CASSLLGGSDTQYF
>TRBJ1-1|.|.|TRBV5-4
TGTGCCAGCAGCGCGCAGGGAGGTACCACTGAAGCTTTCTTT
CASSAQGGTTEAFF
>TRBJ1-1|.|.|TRBV12-5
TGTGCTAGTGGACTCGAGATGAACACTGAAGCTTTCTTT
CASGLEMNTEAFF
>TRBJ1-2|.|.|TRBV7-2
TGTGCCAGCAGCTCCCAGATATTCCTTGACTATGGCTACACCTTC
CASSSQIFLDYGYTF
>TRBJ1-4|TRBD1|.|TRBV18
TGTGCCAGCTCACGCGGGACAGGGTTTGGCGAAAAACTGTTTTTT
CASSRGTGFGEKLFF
>TRBJ1-1|.|.|TRBV11-2
TGTGCCAGCAGCTTAGGGGCGACCGAAGCTTTCTTT
CASSLGATEAFF
>TRBJ1-2|TRBD1|.|TRBV11-2
TGTGCCAGCAGCTTGGACAGGATCGGTGGCTACACCTTC
CASSLDRIGGYTF